This TCR beta chain was identified in a study of cytomegalovirus exposure and HLA in healthy donors. Findings and caveats of the study: In a later analysis, TCR beta V- and J-gene trimming showed a link to a missense DCLRE1C variant. Cytomegalovirus association was assigned to approximately 160 TCR beta chains. Among TCR beta chains of equal frequency, HLA-associated ones were more clonally expanded in a later analysis.

A word on this clone: Its antigen remains unidentified.

The PCR ran on 60 Vbeta and 13 Jbeta primers. Method: immunoSEQ multiplex PCR; TCRdb's copy keeps in-frame clones and lacks some. The table includes about 130,000 clones, around 80% detected once. The CDR3 contains 15 residues. V is TRBV21-1 and J is TRBJ1-3. The end of the DNA is better explained by TRBJ2-2, so the J call may be wrong. TRBV21-1 is a documented pseudogene. The TCR sequence derives from a woman in her thirties or forties in good health and CMV-seronegative. Sequencing was carried out using PBMCs. CDR3 in DNA: TGTGCCAGCAGCGGCAGCTTCTCGAACACCGGGGAGCTGTTTTTT. This encodes CASSGSFSNTGELFF.